What follows are 21 T cell receptor beta chains derived from one specimen sequenced in a study of cytomegalovirus exposure and HLA in healthy donors. Primers: 60 Vbeta forward and 13 Jbeta reverse. Data came from immunoSEQ multiplex PCR; TCRdb stores just in-frame clones and leaves some out. The repertoire holds 170,000 or so clones, about 82% seen once, with 1% in the top ten. Material for sequencing was PBMCs. These receptors were collected from a woman aged 45-60 years in good health and CMV-seropositive.

This chain joins TRBV7-2 and TRBJ2-3; D gene unclear. This CDR3 contains 13 residues. V was shortened by 5 bases and J by 4 bases, with 10 bases between the two germline ends. Germline CDR1 reads SGHTA; CDR2 reads FQGNSA. Written as DNA, the CDR3 is TGTGCCAGCAGCGCAGAAGTGGCAGATACGCAGTATTTT. Residues: CASSAEVADTQYF.

V and J are TRBV19 and TRBJ2-1; D unclear. The germline CDR1 and CDR2 sequences are LNHDA and SQIVND (reference sequence). V lost 4 bases to trimming and J lost 0 bases, with 10 bases between them. This CDR3 comprises 15 residues. CDR3 DNA: TGTGCCAGTAGTAAAAGCCATAGCTCCTACAATGAGCAGTTCTTC. Encoded protein: CASSKSHSSYNEQFF.

This chain connects TRBV6-5 to TRBJ1-6, with 8 bases aligning to TRBD1. CDR1 MNHEY and CDR2 SVGAGI come from the germline V gene. This CDR3 has 15 amino acids. Trimming cost V 5 bases and J 6 bases; bases outside gene matches: 6. The CDR3 reads CASSAMTGVNSPLHF. CDR3 bases: TGTGCCAGCAGTGCCATGACAGGGGTTAATTCACCCCTCCACTTT.

The chain combines TRBV9 with TRBJ2-1; weak D call: TRBD1 (5 bases). V dropped 0 bases and J dropped 4 bases, with 14 bases sitting between them. The CDR3 runs 16 residues. CDR1 is SGDLS and CDR2 is YYNGEE in the germline V gene. The CDR3, as DNA: TGTGCCAGCAGCGTAGAAAGGGGAACGATGTACAATGAGCAGTTCTTC. This gives the protein CASSVERGTMYNEQFF.

CDR3 in DNA: TGTGCCAGCAGTAGTCGACAGGGCACAGATACGCAGTATTTT. Its translation: CASSSRQGTDTQYF. The chain employs TRBV5-4 and TRBJ2-3, with D perhaps TRBD1 (6 bases). The CDR3 is 14 amino acids. The V gene's germline CDR1 is SGHNT and CDR2 YYREEE (reference sequence). V lost 5 bases to trimming and J lost 1 base, with 11 bases between them.

The chain has TRBV14 and TRBJ1-3; D is unclear. V dropped 5 bases and J dropped 1 base, with 6 bases sitting between them. CDR3 size: 13 residues. Germline V gene lookup returns CDR1 SGHDN and CDR2 FVKESK. The CDR3 loop is CASSSRSGNTIYF. Written as DNA, the CDR3 is TGTGCCAGCAGCTCTAGATCTGGAAACACCATATATTTT.

The rearrangement links TRBV28 to TRBJ2-6; tentatively, D is TRBD2 (6 bases). CDR3 length equals 18 residues. Germline assignment: CDR1 MDHEN and CDR2 SYDVKM. V shed 0 bases and J shed 1 base, with 13 bases lying between them. The CDR3 spells CASSLWGGVLSGANVLTF. In nucleotides, the CDR3 is TGTGCCAGCAGTTTATGGGGGGGTGTCTTATCTGGGGCCAACGTCCTGACTTTC.

This clone came up once. The junction departs from germline at one end; a sequencing error may be responsible. The V gene is TRBV7-9, the J gene TRBJ2-7; 7 bases align to TRBD2. The CDR3 covers 18 residues. The germline CDR1 and CDR2 sequences are SEHNR and FQNEAQ (reference sequence). In DNA, the CDR3 is TGTTCCAGCGGACGATCGGGATCAGTGGGAGGGCCTTACCACGAGCAGTACTTC. Its protein is CSSGRSGSVGGPYHEQYF.

The sample holds a few counts of this clone. This sequence joins TRBV5-1 and TRBJ2-2; D might be TRBD1 (5 bases). V lost 1 base and J lost 1, with 5 bases in between. CDR3 length: 14 residues. Germline assignment: CDR1 SGHRS and CDR2 YFSETQ. The CDR3 reads CASSLTGNTGELFF. DNA of the CDR3: TGCGCCAGCAGCTTGACAGGGAACACCGGGGAGCTGTTTTTT.

This clone has only a few counts. The chain couples TRBV7-2 to TRBJ1-1, with TRBD1 as a possible D gene (5 bases). The CDR3 totals 12 residues. V shed 0 bases and J shed 11 bases, with 10 bases lying between them. Germline V gives CDR1 SGHTA, CDR2 FQGNSA. In DNA, the CDR3 is TGTGCCAGCAGCTTAGCGGACACCCGGGCTTTCTTT. This codes for CASSLADTRAFF.

V and J are TRBV27 and TRBJ1-2, with a weak D call TRBD1 (5 bases). Trimming took 3 bases from V and 4 from J, leaving 12 bases between them. The germline V gene encodes CDR1 MNHEY and CDR2 SMNVEV (reference sequence). The CDR3 has 14 amino acids. CDR3: CASSFVDSVYGYTF. In DNA form, the CDR3 reads TGTGCCAGCAGTTTTGTTGACAGCGTCTATGGCTACACCTTC.

CDR3 in DNA: TGTGCCAGCAGCGCGAGAACAGGGGTCACTAACTATGGCTACACCTTC. Amino acids: CASSARTGVTNYGYTF. J is TRBJ1-2 and V is TRBV7-9; TRBD1 aligns across 7 bases. Looked up from germline, CDR1 is SEHNR and CDR2 is FQNEAQ (reference sequence). The CDR3 loop spans 16 amino acids. V was pared by 5 bases and J by 0 bases, with 9 bases of the junction left unmatched.

CDR3 nucleotide sequence: TGTGCCAGCAGTTCCGTGACCACAGGCCCCTATGGCTACACCTTC. Translating gives CASSSVTTGPYGYTF. The gene calls are TRBV6-5 and TRBJ1-2; D may be TRBD1 (5 bases). V was trimmed by 4 bases and J by 4 bases, leaving 16 bases between them. The CDR3 runs to 15 residues. From germline, CDR1 is MNHEY and CDR2 SVGAGI.

This chain links TRBV7-2 with TRBJ1-2; possible D gene TRBD1, 6 bases. The CDR3 contains 14 residues. The germline V and J ends were trimmed by 2 bases and 8 bases, with 15 bases remaining between them. In germline, CDR1 is SGHTA, CDR2 FQGNSA. The CDR3 region has the DNA TGTGCCAGCAGCTTATTAGGCAGGGGTGGCGGCTACACCTTC. This translates into CASSLLGRGGGYTF. The complete variable domain, with remaining parts taken from reference TRBV7-2 and TRBJ1-2, reads GAGVSQSPSNKVTEKGKDVELRCDPISGHTALYWYRQSLGQGLEFLIYFQGNSAPDKSGLPSDRFSAERTGGSVSTLTIQRTQQEDSAVYLCASSLLGRGGGYTFGSGTRLTVV.

This sequence joins TRBV7-6 and TRBJ2-5; 10 bases are shared with TRBD1. CDR1 and CDR2 from the germline V gene are SGHVS and FNYEAQ. Trimming at V came to 4 bases and at J to 5 bases, leaving 4 bases not matched to a gene. CDR3 length: 14 residues. CDR3 bases: TGTGCCAGCAGCTCGGGACAGGGGATGGAGACCCAGTACTTC. Protein: CASSSGQGMETQYF.

The CDR3 loop reads CASSFVGSEQYF. CDR3 DNA: TGCGCCAGCAGCTTTGTAGGGAGCGAGCAGTACTTC. The chain joins TRBV5-1 to TRBJ2-7, with D maybe TRBD2 (5 bases). The germline V gene encodes CDR1 SGHRS and CDR2 YFSETQ. The CDR3 has 12 amino acids. V was clipped by 2 bases and J by 6 bases, with 9 bases between them.

The chain uses TRBV5-1 and TRBJ1-4; D gene ambiguous. This CDR3 contains 16 residues. In germline, CDR1 is SGHRS, CDR2 YFSETQ. Trimming pared 1 base from V and 5 bases from J, leaving 15 bases between. CDR3 DNA: TGCGCCAGCAGCTTGTTGGGTCGCGGCATGAATGAAAAACTGTTTTTT. This sequence encodes CASSLLGRGMNEKLFF.

The chain links TRBV5-1 to TRBJ2-3, with TRBD1 identical over 9 bases. Germline CDR1 is SGHRS and CDR2 is YFSETQ. V trimming: 7 bases; J trimming: 5 bases; junction bases outside the gene matches: 11. The CDR3 is 15 residues long. In DNA form, the CDR3 reads TGCGCCAGCTCTCTCTGGGGACAGGGTGTAGATACGCAGTATTTT. It encodes CASSLWGQGVDTQYF.

This chain joins TRBV7-2 and TRBJ1-2; maybe TRBD1 (5 bases). V was cut by 0 bases and J by 0 bases, with 11 bases left in between. From germline, CDR1 is SGHTA and CDR2 FQGNSA. This CDR3 has 16 amino acids. The CDR3 reads CASSLARRQTNYGYTF. The CDR3 DNA follows: TGTGCCAGCAGCTTAGCGCGGAGACAGACTAACTATGGCTACACCTTC.

The V gene is TRBV2, the J gene TRBJ2-2; TRBD2 might be the D (5 bases). V lost 4 bases to trimming and J lost 2 bases, with 8 bases between them. The CDR3 is made up of 14 amino acids. Germline lookup yields CDR1 SNHLY and CDR2 FYNNEI. In DNA form, the CDR3 reads TGTGCCAGCAGTGGGACGGGAAACACCGGGGAGCTGTTTTTT. It yields the protein CASSGTGNTGELFF. Variable domain in full (rest from reference TRBV2 and TRBJ2-2): EPEVTQTPSHQVTQMGQEVILRCVPISNHLYFYWYRQILGQKVEFLVSFYNNEISEKSEIFDDQFSVERPDGSNFTLKIRSTKLEDSAMYFCASSGTGNTGELFFGEGSRLTVL.

The rearrangement uses TRBV18 and TRBJ1-2; D is undetermined. The length of the CDR3 is 12 residues. The V end lost 2 bases, the J end lost 10 bases, and 11 bases lay between the germline ends. CDR1 and CDR2 (germline): KGHSH, LQKENI. The CDR3 region is CASSPNEVDYTF. Here the CDR3 DNA reads TGTGCCAGCTCACCAAACGAGGTGGACTACACCTTC. Full variable domain (rest looked up from reference TRBV18 and TRBJ1-2): NAGVMQNPRHLVRRRGQEARLRCSPMKGHSHVYWYRQLPEEGLKFMVYLQKENIIDESGMPKERFSAEFPKEGPSILRIQQVVRGDSAAYFCASSPNEVDYTFGSGTRLTVV.